Below, 21 T cell receptor beta chains from the same sample are listed, as sequenced in a study of cytomegalovirus exposure and HLA in healthy donors. PCR involved 60 Vbeta and 13 Jbeta primers. Sequenced by immunoSEQ multiplex PCR; TCRdb stores in-frame clones only, minus some. Among under 200,000 clones listed, around three quarters were seen once. The sample consisted of PBMCs. The receptors were sampled from a man aged 35 to 55 in good health and CMV-seronegative.

The V call is TRBV7-2, the J call TRBJ2-5; possible D gene TRBD2, 5 bases. This CDR3 has 11 amino acids. The V gene lost 1 base and the J gene lost 11 bases, with 8 bases spanning the gap. Germline CDR1 is SGHTA and CDR2 is FQGNSA. The CDR3 coding sequence is TGTGCCAGCAGCTTAGGCGGGCTTCAGTACTTC. This gives the protein CASSLGGLQYF.

This clone was detected only once. The chain joins TRBV2 to TRBJ2-7; no clear D gene. With 5 bases removed from V and 3 bases from J, the gap between germline ends came to 2 bases. The CDR3 loop spans 10 amino acids. From germline, CDR1 is SNHLY and CDR2 FYNNEI. As DNA, the CDR3 is TGTGCCAGCAGTTACTACGAGCAGTACTTC. The encoded protein is CASSYYEQYF.

The V gene is TRBV4-3, the J gene TRBJ2-2; weak D call: TRBD1 (6 bases). CDR1 and CDR2 from the germline V gene are LGHNA and YSLEER. Trimming pared 0 bases from V and 3 bases from J, leaving 14 bases between. The CDR3 is 17 residues long. The CDR3 DNA reads TGCGCCAGCAGCCAAGAGGGGTTTGAGGGGGACACCGGGGAGCTGTTTTTT. This sequence encodes CASSQEGFEGDTGELFF.

V and J are TRBV7-2 and TRBJ2-3; 8 nucleotides match TRBD2. Per germline, CDR1 SGHTA and CDR2 FQGNSA. The length of the CDR3 is 15 residues. V gave up 7 bases and J gave up 4 bases; unmatched junction bases: 10. The CDR3: CASTYRGGLSDTQYF. In DNA, the CDR3 is TGTGCCAGCACCTATCGCGGGGGGCTGTCAGATACGCAGTATTTT.

The J gene is TRBJ2-5, the V gene TRBV10-3; 8 positions match TRBD2. Trimming cost V 2 bases and J 4 bases; bases outside gene matches: 6. The CDR3 runs to 15 residues. Germline V gene lookup returns CDR1 ENHRY and CDR2 SYGVKD. The CDR3 here is CAISETAGVGETQYF. The CDR3 DNA follows: TGTGCCATCAGTGAGACAGCGGGAGTGGGAGAGACCCAGTACTTC.

CDR3 nucleotides: TGCGCCAGCAGCCAAGATCCGGGGTCGGGTTCACCCCTCCACTTT. Protein product: CASSQDPGSGSPLHF. The chain combines TRBV4-1 with TRBJ1-6; D is ambiguous. CDR1 MGHRA and CDR2 YSYEKL come from the germline V gene. V lost 0 bases and J lost 9, with 12 bases in between. The length of the CDR3 is 15 residues.

This chain links TRBV6-6 with TRBJ2-7; D possibly corresponds to TRBD2 (5 bases). The CDR3 covers 13 residues. V was pared by 6 bases and J by 7 bases, with 16 bases between. Germline V gene lookup returns CDR1 MNHNY and CDR2 SVGAGI (reference sequence). CDR3 DNA sequence: TGTGCCAGCAGGGAAAGCGGCCCTGGGGAGCAGTACTTC. Its translation is CASRESGPGEQYF.

This clone was observed a single time. The rearrangement uses TRBV19 and TRBJ2-5, with 10 bases lining up with TRBD2. This CDR3 spans 15 amino acids. Germline lookup yields CDR1 LNHDA and CDR2 SQIVND (reference sequence). The V and J ends lost 6 bases and 1 base, in that order; junction bases with no gene match: 5. CDR3: CASRSGTSAQETQYF. In DNA, the CDR3 is TGTGCCAGTAGATCCGGGACTAGCGCCCAAGAGACCCAGTACTTC.

The chain couples TRBV9 to TRBJ2-2; maybe TRBD1 (5 bases). Looked up from germline, CDR1 is SGDLS and CDR2 is YYNGEE. The CDR3 extends over 17 amino acids. Trimming left V 0 bases short and J 0 bases short, with 12 bases between. CDR3 DNA sequence: TGTGCCAGCAGCGTAGCCGGACACATAGCGAACACCGGGGAGCTGTTTTTT. It translates to CASSVAGHIANTGELFF. Using reference TRBV9 and TRBJ2-2 for the parts outside the CDR3, the full variable domain is DSGVTQTPKHLITATGQRVTLRCSPRSGDLSVYWYQQSLDQGLQFLIQYYNGEERAKGNILERFSAQQFPDLHSELNLSSLELGDSALYFCASSVAGHIANTGELFFGEGSRLTVL.

The chain links TRBV30 to TRBJ1-3; D is perhaps TRBD1 (6 bases). V lost 2 bases and J 4 bases, leaving 12 bases between the germline ends. CDR1 is GTSNPN and CDR2 is SVGIG in the germline V gene (reference sequence). The CDR3 runs to 14 residues. The CDR3 reads CAWSPDSRGNTIYF. In DNA, the CDR3 is TGTGCCTGGAGTCCGGACAGTCGGGGAAACACCATATATTTT. Looking up the rest from reference TRBV30 and TRBJ1-3 gives the full variable domain: SQTIHQWPATLVQPVGSPLSLECTVEGTSNPNLYWYRQAAGRGLQLLFYSVGIGQISSEVPQNLSASRPQDRQFILSSKKLLLSDSGFYLCAWSPDSRGNTIYFGEGSWLTVV.

Details on this clone: As the CDR3 is not closed by the conserved phenylalanine or tryptophan, this likely results from a read error. This chain joins TRBV5-1 and TRBJ1-2; D may be TRBD1 (5 bases). The CDR3 consists of 14 residues. The V end lost 0 bases, the J end lost 6 bases, and 12 bases lay between the germline ends. Germline values: CDR1 SGHRS, CDR2 YFSETQ. The CDR3 protein is CASSLARGEDGYTL. The CDR3 nucleotides are TGCGCCAGCAGCTTGGCCCGGGGGGAGGATGGCTACACCCTC.

This clone is a singleton in its sample. The gene calls are TRBV9 and TRBJ2-3, with a tentative D call TRBD1 (5 bases). Trimming took off 0 bases at V and 2 bases at J, with 10 bases between the two ends. CDR3 length: 15 residues. Germline V gene sequence: CDR1 SGDLS, CDR2 YYNGEE. This CDR3 reads CASSVDRSLTDTQYF. CDR3 bases: TGTGCCAGCAGCGTAGACAGGAGCCTCACAGATACGCAGTATTTT.

The chain couples TRBV6-1 to TRBJ2-3; possibly TRBD2 for D (6 bases). Trimming pared 4 bases from V and 2 bases from J, leaving 10 bases between. Germline CDR1 reads MNHNS; CDR2 reads SASEGT. The CDR3 consists of 14 residues. The CDR3 region is CASSGRRDTDTQYF. The CDR3 DNA sequence: TGTGCCAGCAGTGGGAGGCGGGACACAGATACGCAGTATTTT.

V usage is TRBV6-5 and J usage is TRBJ1-6; 9 bases are shared with TRBD1. CDR3 length: 14 residues. From germline, CDR1 is MNHEY and CDR2 SVGAGI. Germline trimming cut 4 bases from V and 7 bases from J; bases unmatched to any gene: 2. The CDR3 nucleotides read TGTGCCAGCAGTTGGGGGACAGGGAATTCACCCCTCCACTTT. It codes for CASSWGTGNSPLHF.

This chain connects TRBV7-2 to TRBJ2-4; D is undetermined. Trimming removed 4 bases from V and 1 base from J, with 8 bases in between. From germline, CDR1 is SGHTA and CDR2 FQGNSA. The CDR3 is made up of 14 amino acids. The CDR3 protein is CASSSVVAKNIQYF. In DNA form, the CDR3 reads TGTGCCAGCAGCTCGGTGGTGGCCAAAAACATTCAGTACTTC.

V usage is TRBV9 and J usage is TRBJ1-2; 11 bases line up with TRBD1. CDR3 size: 15 residues. The trim removed 3 bases at V and 7 bases at J, leaving 8 bases unmatched. CDR1 SGDLS and CDR2 YYNGEE come from the germline V gene. The CDR3 spells CASSALSGTGGGYTF. CDR3 nucleotides: TGTGCCAGCAGCGCACTTTCCGGGACAGGGGGTGGCTACACCTTC. The entire variable domain, with the rest obtained from reference TRBV9 and TRBJ1-2, is as follows: DSGVTQTPKHLITATGQRVTLRCSPRSGDLSVYWYQQSLDQGLQFLIQYYNGEERAKGNILERFSAQQFPDLHSELNLSSLELGDSALYFCASSALSGTGGGYTFGSGTRLTVV.

The chain uses TRBV7-9 and TRBJ2-7, with 7 bases matching TRBD1. There are 13 residues in the CDR3. The J segment lost 2 bases and the V segment lost 5 bases, leaving 3 bases of the junction unmatched. Germline V CDR1 and CDR2: SEHNR, FQNEAQ (reference sequence). The CDR3 sequence is CASSRQGAYEQYF. The CDR3 region has the DNA TGTGCCAGCAGCCGACAGGGTGCCTACGAGCAGTACTTC. Based on the CDR3 plus reference TRBV7-9 and TRBJ2-7, the full variable domain is DTGVSQNPRHKITKRGQNVTFRCDPISEHNRLYWYRQTLGQGPEFLTYFQNEAQLEKSRLLSDRFSAERPKGSFSTLEIQRTEQGDSAMYLCASSRQGAYEQYFGPGTRLTVT.

This chain uses TRBV7-2 with TRBJ2-6; D is possibly TRBD1 (5 bases). Germline lookup yields CDR1 SGHTA and CDR2 FQGNSA. V lost 4 bases to trimming and J lost 0 bases, with 16 bases between them. This CDR3 has 18 amino acids. This CDR3 reads CASSSLSGIASGANVLTF. DNA for the CDR3: TGTGCCAGCAGCTCGTTGTCAGGGATAGCCTCTGGGGCCAACGTCCTGACTTTC.

The chain combines TRBV9 with TRBJ1-2; 10 nucleotides agree with TRBD1. Looked up from germline, CDR1 is SGDLS and CDR2 is YYNGEE. The CDR3 runs 18 residues. V lost 4 bases, J lost 6 bases, and 18 bases stayed unmatched. The CDR3 spells CASSPQTGTGAPEDGYTF. The CDR3 DNA reads TGTGCCAGCAGCCCCCAAACCGGGACAGGGGCACCGGAGGATGGCTACACCTTC.

This clone was picked up one time. This chain links TRBV6-5 with TRBJ1-2; 7 bases are shared with TRBD1. The CDR3 length is 13 residues. The J segment lost 7 bases and the V segment lost 6 bases, leaving 8 bases of the junction unmatched. CDR1 is MNHEY, CDR2 SVGAGI, per germline. This chain's CDR3 is CASRWTGSGGYTF. The CDR3 DNA reads TGTGCCAGCAGATGGACAGGTAGCGGTGGCTACACCTTC.

V usage is TRBV2 and J usage is TRBJ1-2; D may be TRBD1 (5 bases). Germline V lookup: CDR1 SNHLY, CDR2 FYNNEI. The CDR3 is 15 amino acids. Trimming stripped 7 bases from V and 0 bases from J, with 15 bases between. The CDR3 reads CASMLTDQPNYGYTF. CDR3 DNA: TGTGCCAGCATGTTGACAGACCAACCTAACTATGGCTACACCTTC.